This T cell receptor (beta chain) comes out of a study of cytomegalovirus exposure and HLA in healthy donors. Study conclusions and caveats: There were about 160 TCR beta chains listed as cytomegalovirus-associated. Later analysis placed DRB1 highest and HLA-C lowest in TCR association rates, which differed by HLA locus.

Vbeta (60) and Jbeta (13) primers were used in the PCR. Libraries were prepared by immunoSEQ multiplex PCR; TCRdb keeps only in-frame clonotypes and omits some of them. The data hold approximately 100,000 clones, with roughly 80% observed a single time. This clone was observed a few times. Its specificity is unknown. Sequences were obtained from PBMCs. The TCR sequence derives from a female donor in good health and CMV-seronegative.

The CDR3 DNA sequence: TGCGCCAGCAGCTTGGAGGGCAGGGGAAGAGAAGCTTTCTTT. This encodes CASSLEGRGREAFF. The chain couples TRBV5-1 to TRBJ1-1; D is possibly TRBD1 (6 bases). In germline, CDR1 is SGHRS, CDR2 YFSETQ. The V and J ends lost 0 bases and 8 bases respectively, with 14 bases between them. This CDR3 contains 14 residues.